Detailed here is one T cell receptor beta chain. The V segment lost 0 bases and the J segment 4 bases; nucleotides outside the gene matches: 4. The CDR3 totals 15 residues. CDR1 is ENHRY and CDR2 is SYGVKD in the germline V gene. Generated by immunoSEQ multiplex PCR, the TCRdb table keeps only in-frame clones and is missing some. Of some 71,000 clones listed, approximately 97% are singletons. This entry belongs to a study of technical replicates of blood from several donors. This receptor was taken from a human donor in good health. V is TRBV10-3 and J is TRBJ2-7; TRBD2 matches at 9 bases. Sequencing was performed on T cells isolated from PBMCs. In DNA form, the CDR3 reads TGTGCCATCAGTGAGTCACGCGGGGGGGCATACGAGCAGTACTTC. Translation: CAISESRGGAYEQYF.